This record covers a single T cell receptor beta chain. This clonotype was detected only a few times. Its antigen is unknown. Base qualities were left out, and no much larger clone turns up one base away. Libraries were built with 5' RACE. Sequencing took place on an Illumina HiSeq 2500. The second PCR ran for roughly 6 to 11 cycles and used a J-beta primer mix along with a sample-barcoded 5' primer. A template-switch 5' adaptor carrying 12 random nucleotides introduced a unique molecular identifier onto each TCR beta cDNA molecule. At least 2.5 million CDR3-containing paired-end reads were obtained from each sample. All of the RNA was converted into first-strand cDNA using the Mint cDNA synthesis kit, with a TRBC-specific oligonucleotide serving as the primer. Following uracil-DNA glycosylase treatment, a first 18-cycle PCR with universal primers M1SS and BC2_uni_R was performed on all cDNA. The authors' analysis ran thus. Normalization of each sample was performed by random selection of 1 million high-quality reads, each carrying a distinct molecular identifier. Reads sharing molecular identifiers were discarded rather than binned into consensus sequences. MiTCR, run with a Q25 quality threshold and the strictest error-elimination algorithm, handled CDR3 identification, clonotype clustering and error correction. A nonparametric unseen species model using Euler transformation provided a lower-bound estimate of total TCR beta diversity. In-frame beta chains were kept once TCRdb had trimmed the public reads at Q25 with fastp and called clones with MiXCR. Every CDR3 protein is listed once, alongside the most common genes and DNA of its rows. Clone size and V and J calls follow TCRdb, not the original study. The sample includes more than 800,000 distinct CDR3 sequences, with 45% observed a single time. Approximately 17% of the sample belongs to the ten largest clones.

The germline V gene encodes CDR1 SGHRS and CDR2 YFSETQ. Cut back by 5 bases and 0 bases, the V and J ends lie 15 bases apart. The CDR3 holds 15 amino acids from the cysteine to the phenylalanine. The read is trimmed to its CDR3 DNA, 45 bases read in frame from base 1. The data were taken from a study of blood T cells in healthy people across ages (dated by TCRdb to the mid-2010s). About the full investigation: In model experiments, template switching captured about one uniquely barcoded TCR beta cDNA molecule for every two T cells. The study measured age-related changes in TCR beta repertoire diversity using deep sequencing normalized with unique cDNA molecular identifiers. The donors were divided into four age groups: young (average about 15 years), middle-aged (approximately 41), aged (approximately 59) and long-lived (82). To avoid experimental bias, donors of different ages were randomly spread across the sequencing lanes. The study analyzed two additional independent replicas of 1 million unique cDNA reads from the same blood draw for two donors, one aged 18 to 29 and one aged 80 or older.

The roughly 39 donors, aged 6 to 90 years, were systemically healthy Caucasian individuals from Russia. Roughly 10 milliliters of peripheral blood were collected from each donor into EDTA-treated Vacutainer tubes. Ficoll-Paque density-gradient centrifugation was used to isolate PBMCs, with at least 6.5 million per sample. Trizol reagent was used to extract total RNA from the PBMCs, yielding at least 5.5 micrograms per sample. For every donor, an aliquot of PBMCs went through flow cytometry to measure the percentages of naive CD45RAhigh/CD27high T cells. Broader findings and caveats from the paper: Because profiling used bulk unsorted PBMCs, naive and antigen-experienced compartments could not be compared conclusively. The percentage of naive T cells measured by flow cytometry correlated strongly with observed TCR beta diversity. Observed TCR beta diversity per million T cells fell roughly linearly with age, and a significant reduction was already apparent by age roughly 40. The long-lived group showed more naive CD4+ T cells, fewer expanded clones and increased TCR diversity than the aged group, suggesting age selection. Estimates of total diversity from one million sequenced T cells were regarded as lower bounds and underestimates. Because the CMV infection status of the donors was unknown, age-related changes in expanded clonotypes may potentially have been confounded.

Sample: blood. The clonotype comes from a woman in her sixties or seventies in good health. The V and J segments used are TRBV5-1 and TRBJ2-7; TRBD1 might be the D gene, on 6 matching bases. The CDR3 is CASRIEGVSSYEQYF. The DNA sequence is TGCGCCAGCAGAATAGAGGGGGTCAGCTCCTACGAGCAGTACTTC.